The subject of this entry is one TCR beta chain. The data belong to a study of T-cell reconstitution after alpha-beta-depleted transplantation in children. TCRbeta library construction was performed incorporating unique molecular identifiers. TCRdb re-analysed the PCR reads in MiXCR, keeping a single row per CDR3 protein. This sample has approximately 490,000 distinct CDR3 sequences, with roughly an eighth found just once. V shed 4 bases and J 2 bases; nucleotides not matched to a gene: 6. The CDR3 has 15 residues. Germline V lookup: CDR1 DFQATT, CDR2 SNEGSKA (reference sequence). This TCR came from a human donor who donated a stem cell graft to a child with combined immunodeficiency. The sample here was PBMCs from the stem cell graft donor, taken from the stem cell graft. The chain carries TRBV20-1 and TRBJ2-2; 8 bases are shared with TRBD2. CDR3 sequence (DNA): TGCAGTGCTAAACAACTAGCGGCCAACACCGGGGAGCTGTTTTTT. Its protein is CSAKQLAANTGELFF.